This entry lists 20 T cell receptor beta chains sequenced from one sample in a study of blood T cell repertoires in COVID-19. Libraries were prepared by immunoSEQ multiplex PCR; TCRdb keeps only in-frame clonotypes and omits some of them. The sample includes some 45,000 clones, approximately 90% of them seen just once. The sequenced sample was peripheral blood. All receptors derive from a human donor in a cohort sampled during active COVID-19.

This clone appeared a single time. The J gene is TRBJ2-3, the V gene TRBV19, with 7 nucleotides matching TRBD1. V lost 5 bases to trimming and J lost 2 bases; unmatched junction nucleotides: 7. CDR1 and CDR2 (germline): LNHDA, SQIVND (reference sequence). This CDR3 contains 15 residues. CDR3 in amino acids: CASSASQGPTDTQYF. DNA for the CDR3: TGTGCCAGTAGTGCATCACAGGGGCCCACAGATACGCAGTATTTT. The full variable domain, with the rest looked up from reference TRBV19 and TRBJ2-3, is DGGITQSPKYLFRKEGQNVTLSCEQNLNHDAMYWYRQDPGQGLRLIYYSQIVNDFQKGDIAEGYSVSREKKESFPLTVTSAQKNPTAFYLCASSASQGPTDTQYFGPGTRLTVL.

This chain connects TRBV9 to TRBJ2-6, with a tentative D call TRBD2 (7 bases). V shed 3 bases and J shed 2 bases, with 12 bases lying between them. The CDR3 runs to 16 residues. Germline CDR1 SGDLS, CDR2 YYNGEE. This CDR3 is CASSAREGAGANVLTF. The CDR3 DNA reads as TGTGCCAGCAGCGCCAGGGAGGGGGCTGGGGCCAACGTCCTGACTTTC.

A single count supports this clone. This chain connects TRBV5-1 to TRBJ2-5; TRBD1 agrees at 8 bases. CDR1 is SGHRS and CDR2 is YFSETQ in the germline V gene. This CDR3 region has 15 residues. J was trimmed by 5 bases and V by 4 bases; bases with no gene match: 10. The CDR3 reads CASSKQTGVSETQYF. In nucleotides, the CDR3 is TGCGCCAGCAGCAAACAGACAGGGGTTTCTGAGACCCAGTACTTC.

This rearrangement joins TRBV9 to TRBJ1-1, with D hard to call. The V gene lost 1 base and the J gene lost 1 base, with 5 bases spanning the gap. Germline V gene lookup returns CDR1 SGDLS and CDR2 YYNGEE. The CDR3 covers 13 residues. The CDR3 sequence is CASSVTGNTEAFF. CDR3 bases: TGTGCCAGCAGCGTAACGGGGAACACTGAAGCTTTCTTT.

This chain uses TRBV30 with TRBJ2-1; 9 bases map to TRBD2. The CDR3 length is 18 residues. V lost 0 bases to trimming and J lost 0 bases; unmatched junction nucleotides: 9. Germline values: CDR1 GTSNPN, CDR2 SVGIG (reference sequence). This chain's CDR3 is CAWSVPAGGLYSYNEQFF. CDR3 sequence (DNA): TGTGCCTGGAGTGTACCTGCGGGGGGGCTTTACTCCTACAATGAGCAGTTCTTC.

The genes are TRBV6-5 and TRBJ1-1; 8 nucleotides match TRBD1. This CDR3 region has 13 residues. V lost 8 bases and J lost 6; bases outside the gene matches: 8. From germline, CDR1 is MNHEY and CDR2 SVGAGI. The CDR3 sequence: CASFRTGLAEAFF. CDR3 coding DNA: TGTGCCAGCTTTCGGACAGGGCTCGCTGAAGCTTTCTTT.

The chain employs TRBV5-1 and TRBJ1-2; the D gene is possibly TRBD1 (5 bases). The CDR3 loop spans 15 amino acids. Germline-derived CDR1 and CDR2 are SGHRS and YFSETQ. V was cut by 1 base and J by 6 bases, with 16 bases left in between. Here the CDR3 DNA reads TGCGCCAGCAGCTTGCCTGCAAGTAGGGGTGATGGCTACACCTTC. The encoded protein is CASSLPASRGDGYTF. Using reference TRBV5-1 and TRBJ1-2 for the parts outside the CDR3, the full variable domain is KAGVTQTPRYLIKTRGQQVTLSCSPISGHRSVSWYQQTPGQGLQFLFEYFSETQRNKGNFPGRFSGRQFSNSRSEMNVSTLELGDSALYLCASSLPASRGDGYTFGSGTRLTVV.

The V call is TRBV13, the J call TRBJ2-5; D perhaps matches TRBD2 (5 bases). Germline CDR1 is PRHDT and CDR2 is FYEKMQ (reference sequence). The V end lost 6 bases, the J end lost 5 bases, and 16 bases lay between the germline ends. The CDR3 has 14 residues. The CDR3 sequence is CASRPQLEAETQYF. The CDR3 coding sequence is TGTGCCAGCAGACCCCAGCTGGAGGCGGAGACCCAGTACTTC.

The chain uses TRBV3-1 (or the pseudogene TRBV3-2) and TRBJ2-2, with D tentatively TRBD2 (5 bases). The CDR3 is 13 residues long. Germline CDR1 is LGHDT and CDR2 is YNNKEL (reference sequence). V shed 2 bases and J shed 8 bases, with 9 bases lying between them. The CDR3 bases are TGTGCCAGCAGCCAAAACGGGGAGGGGGAGCTGTTTTTT. The encoded protein is CASSQNGEGELFF.

Comments on this clone: Other DNA sequences in the sample encode the same CDR3. This CDR3 is CASSFSGAGYTF. CDR3 nucleotide sequence: TGTGCCAGCAGCTTCTCAGGGGCCGGCTACACCTTC. The V and J genes are TRBV5-4 and TRBJ1-2; tentatively, D is TRBD1 (6 bases). The CDR3 runs to 12 residues. Germline values: CDR1 SGHNT, CDR2 YYREEE (reference sequence). V was cut by 2 bases and J by 8 bases, with 10 bases left in between. The full variable domain, completed using reference TRBV5-4 and TRBJ1-2, is ETGVTQSPTHLIKTRGQQVTLRCSSQSGHNTVSWYQQALGQGPQFIFQYYREEENGRGNFPPRFSGLQFPNYSSELNVNALELDDSALYLCASSFSGAGYTFGSGTRLTVV.

The V and J genes are TRBV2 and TRBJ1-1, with a weak D call TRBD1 (5 bases). Germline CDR1 reads SNHLY; CDR2 reads FYNNEI. This CDR3 region has 14 residues. Deletions cut 4 bases from V and 3 bases from J, with 12 bases between. In DNA form, the CDR3 reads TGTGCCAGCAGTGCGGGGGTAGCGTACACTGAAGCTTTCTTT. The encoded protein is CASSAGVAYTEAFF.

This sequence joins TRBV7-8 and TRBJ2-3, with 15 bases that match TRBD2. The CDR3 runs to 17 residues. The V gene end was trimmed by 4 bases and the J gene end by 5 bases; junction bases not matched to a gene: 7. Germline lookup yields CDR1 SGHVS and CDR2 FQNEAQ. The CDR3 region has the DNA TGTGCCAGCAGCTCATGGACTAGCGGGGGGGGCATAGATACGCAGTATTTT. Its translation is CASSSWTSGGGIDTQYF. Combining the CDR3 with reference TRBV7-8 and TRBJ2-3 gives the whole variable domain GAGVSQSPRYKVAKRGQDVALRCDPISGHVSLFWYQQALGQGPEFLTYFQNEAQLDKSGLPSDRFFAERPEGSVSTLKIQRTQQEDSAVYLCASSSWTSGGGIDTQYFGPGTRLTVL.

This rearrangement joins TRBV7-3 to TRBJ1-1; D not certain. Germline CDR1 reads SGHTA; CDR2 reads FQGTGA. The CDR3 extends over 14 amino acids. V dropped 4 bases and J dropped 1 base, with 10 bases sitting between them. As DNA, the CDR3 is TGTGCCAGCAGCTCTGTCGGGTCGAACACTGAAGCTTTCTTT. This translates into CASSSVGSNTEAFF.

This clone was detected only once. The chain links TRBV30 to TRBJ2-1; 7 bases align to TRBD1. J gave up 6 bases and V 0 bases, and 5 bases lay outside the gene matches. The CDR3 loop spans 14 amino acids. From germline, CDR1 is GTSNPN and CDR2 SVGIG (reference sequence). The CDR3 reads CAWSVGTVFNEQFF. CDR3 DNA: TGTGCCTGGAGTGTGGGGACAGTCTTCAATGAGCAGTTCTTC.

The chain employs TRBV19 and TRBJ2-3, with 11 bases identical to TRBD1. With 5 bases clipped from V and 6 bases from J, the junction kept 10 bases outside the gene matches. This CDR3 has 16 residues. Germline lookup yields CDR1 LNHDA and CDR2 SQIVND (reference sequence). In DNA, the CDR3 is TGTGCCAGTAGTGCTTGGACAGGGGGCAGGTTTGATACGCAGTATTTT. This translates into CASSAWTGGRFDTQYF.

The table lists this clone with a count of one. The V call is TRBV7-9, the J call TRBJ1-3, with 7 positions matching TRBD1. There are 16 residues in the CDR3. Trimming cost V 5 bases and J 8 bases; bases outside gene matches: 15. The germline gives CDR1 SEHNR, CDR2 FQNEAQ (reference sequence). The CDR3, as DNA: TGTGCCAGCAGCGCACGCCGCGGGACAGCTTTAGACACCATATATTTT. It yields the protein CASSARRGTALDTIYF.

This chain links TRBV9 with TRBJ2-5; 7 bases are shared with TRBD1. The length of the CDR3 is 14 residues. Germline CDR1 is SGDLS and CDR2 is YYNGEE. With 6 bases clipped from V and 1 base from J, the junction kept 6 bases outside the gene matches. CDR3 region: CASNTGVIQETQYF. CDR3 sequence (DNA): TGTGCCAGCAACACAGGGGTAATCCAAGAGACCCAGTACTTC.

V is TRBV9 and J is TRBJ1-1, with TRBD1 matching over 7 bases. Germline loops: CDR1 SGDLS, CDR2 YYNGEE. J lost 7 bases, V lost 3 bases, and 3 bases had no gene match. The CDR3 sequence is 12 residues long. CDR3 residues: CASSDRDSEAFF. DNA for the CDR3: TGTGCCAGCAGCGACCGGGACAGTGAAGCTTTCTTT.

This rearrangement joins TRBV6-5 to TRBJ1-5; 9 positions match TRBD1. V gave up 7 bases and J gave up 4 bases; unmatched junction bases: 5. The CDR3 runs to 14 residues. From germline, CDR1 is MNHEY and CDR2 SVGAGI. CDR3 loop: CASTRTGANQPQHF. In nucleotides, the CDR3 is TGTGCCAGCACTCGGACAGGGGCAAATCAGCCCCAGCATTTT.

The chain carries TRBV2 and TRBJ2-7; 8 bases are a match to TRBD1. V dropped 6 bases and J dropped 3; count of bases not matched to a gene: 10. The CDR3 length is 15 residues. The germline V gene has CDR1 SNHLY and CDR2 FYNNEI. The CDR3 loop reads CASREPTGGGYEQYF. CDR3 sequence (DNA): TGTGCCAGCAGGGAACCCACAGGGGGTGGCTACGAGCAGTACTTC. The variable domain in full, with the rest retrieved from reference TRBV2 and TRBJ2-7, is EPEVTQTPSHQVTQMGQEVILRCVPISNHLYFYWYRQILGQKVEFLVSFYNNEISEKSEIFDDQFSVERPDGSNFTLKIRSTKLEDSAMYFCASREPTGGGYEQYFGPGTRLTVT.